A selection of T cell receptor beta chains follows, all from one sample in a study of shared clonotypes between healthy human individuals. Generated by immunoSEQ multiplex PCR, the TCRdb table keeps only in-frame clones and is missing some. The sample lists around 1,900,000 clones, just over 90% seen once, with 1.5% to 2% in the top ten. The sample consisted of naive CD8+ T cells from PBMCs. Every receptor here comes from a man between 18 and 29 years old in good health. Some clones in this sample may be carry-over from other donors' samples. Each CDR3 is given with its conserved first and last residue. A D gene is named only where the DNA matches it firmly. Clone size is not always given. Where it is, it says once, few, many or a class for expanded clones.

>TRBJ2-1|TRBV10-3|NA|TRBD2
CAISESLREWNEQFF
TGTGCCATCAGTGAAAGTTTGCGGGAGTGGAATGAGCAGTTCTTC
>TRBJ2-7|TRBV19|NA|NA
CASSMVRASEQYF
TGTGCCAGTAGTATGGTCCGCGCCAGCGAGCAGTACTTC
>TRBJ2-5|TRBV7-9|once|NA
CASSLTTPQETQYF
TGTGCCAGCAGCTTAACGACTCCTCAAGAGACCCAGTACTTC
>TRBJ2-2|TRBV2|NA|NA
CASSRRIDTGELFF
TGTGCCAGCAGCCGGCGGATCGACACCGGGGAGCTGTTTTTT
>TRBJ2-7|TRBV27|NA|NA
CASSFSTGHRSYEQYF
TGTGCCAGCAGTTTTTCAACGGGACACCGATCCTACGAGCAGTACTTC
>TRBJ2-2|TRBV19|NA|NA
CASSFVEWGTGELFF
TGTGCCAGTAGCTTCGTGGAGTGGGGCACCGGGGAGCTGTTTTTT
>TRBJ2-1|TRBV5-1|NA|TRBD1
CASSLVRSRTGVLDNEQFF
TGCGCCAGCAGCTTGGTTCGGTCCAGGACAGGGGTATTGGACAATGAGCAGTTCTTC
>TRBJ1-4|TRBV30|NA|NA
CAWSVSNSELFF
TGTGCCTGGAGTGTAAGTAACAGCGAACTGTTTTTT
>TRBJ1-2|TRBV5-8|NA|NA
CASSFKQVLYGYTF
TGTGCCAGCAGCTTTAAACAGGTTCTCTATGGCTACACCTTC
>TRBJ1-1|TRBV4-1|NA|NA
CASSQVGLNTEAFF
TGCGCCAGCAGCCAAGTGGGGTTGAACACTGAAGCTTTCTTT